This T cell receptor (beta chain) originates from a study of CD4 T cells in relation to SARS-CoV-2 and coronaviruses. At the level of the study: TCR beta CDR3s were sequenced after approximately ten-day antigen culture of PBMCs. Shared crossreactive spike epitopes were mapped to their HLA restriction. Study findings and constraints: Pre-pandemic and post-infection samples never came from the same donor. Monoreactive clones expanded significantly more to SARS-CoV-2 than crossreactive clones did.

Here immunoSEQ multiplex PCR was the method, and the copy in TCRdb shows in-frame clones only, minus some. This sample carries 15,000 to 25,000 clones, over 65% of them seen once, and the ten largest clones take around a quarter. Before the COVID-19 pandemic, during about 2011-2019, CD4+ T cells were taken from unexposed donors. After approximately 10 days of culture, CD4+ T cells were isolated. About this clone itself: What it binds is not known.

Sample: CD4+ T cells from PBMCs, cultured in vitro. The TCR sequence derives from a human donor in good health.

CDR3 residues: CSVGVGGTDTQYF. The CDR3 DNA follows: TGCAGCGTAGGGGTGGGAGGCACAGATACGCAGTATTTT. The V and J genes are TRBV29-1 and TRBJ2-3; D possibly uses TRBD1 or TRBD2 (5 bases each). This CDR3 has 13 residues. Germline-derived CDR1 and CDR2 are SQVTM and ANQGSEA. V was trimmed by 6 bases and J by 1 base, leaving 11 bases between them.